The 32 T cell receptor beta chains below come from one sample, sequenced in a study of blood T cells in healthy people across ages. For the second PCR, which ran for about 6 to 11 cycles, a sample-barcoded 5' primer and a J-beta primer mix were used. TCRdb re-derived calls from the 5' RACE reads in MiXCR, one entry per CDR3 protein. The table lists more than 900,000 distinct CDR3 sequences, under 30% of them singletons. This sample was also put to use in a study of T cells of mothers and their children.

Sequenced input: blood. The receptors originated from a girl aged 2-15 years in good health.

The chain combines TRBV15 with TRBJ2-7; unclear D gene. Germline assignment: CDR1 LNHNV and CDR2 YYDKDF (reference sequence). Trimming took off 0 bases at V and 5 bases at J, with 8 bases between the two ends. The CDR3 covers 13 residues. The DNA of the CDR3 is TGTGCCACCAGCAGAGATGGGCGGAACGAGCAGTACTTC. Translated, it gives CATSRDGRNEQYF.

J is TRBJ1-4 and V is TRBV28; D not resolved. V gave up 5 bases and J gave up 1 base, with 14 bases separating them. The CDR3 is 16 residues long. The germline CDR1 and CDR2 sequences are MDHEN and SYDVKM. The CDR3 DNA is TGTGCCAGCAGTCCCCGGTTGGCCGAAACTAATGAAAAACTGTTTTTT. This encodes CASSPRLAETNEKLFF.

The rearrangement links TRBV6-6 to TRBJ2-1; 9 bases map to TRBD2. Germline lookup yields CDR1 MNHNY and CDR2 SVGAGI (reference sequence). V gave up 0 bases and J gave up 15 bases; unmatched junction bases: 15. CDR3 size: 16 residues. DNA for the CDR3: TGTGCCAGCAGTTACTCCCCGGGGGTAGCGGGGGTTTCCCCGTTCTTC. Its protein is CASSYSPGVAGVSPFF.

The V and J genes are TRBV9 and TRBJ2-3; 8 nucleotides align to TRBD1. The CDR3 length is 17 residues. After removal of 3 bases from V and 4 bases from J, the junction contained 13 bases not matched to a gene. The V gene's germline CDR1 is SGDLS and CDR2 YYNGEE. The CDR3 sequence is CASSATPTGARPDTQYF. In nucleotides, the CDR3 is TGTGCCAGCAGCGCAACCCCGACAGGGGCCAGGCCAGATACGCAGTATTTT.

In nucleotides, the CDR3 is TGTGCCAGCAGCTTAGAGAGCGGGGGTGAAGCTTTCTTT. Translation gives CASSLESGGEAFF. The rearrangement links TRBV7-9 to TRBJ1-1, with D possibly being TRBD1 (5 bases). The V gene lost 1 base and the J gene lost 7 bases, with 10 bases spanning the gap. Germline loops: CDR1 SEHNR, CDR2 FQNEAQ (reference sequence). This CDR3 region has 13 residues. Filled out from reference TRBV7-9 and TRBJ1-1, the complete variable domain reads DTGVSQNPRHKITKRGQNVTFRCDPISEHNRLYWYRQTLGQGPEFLTYFQNEAQLEKSRLLSDRFSAERPKGSFSTLEIQRTEQGDSAMYLCASSLESGGEAFFGQGTRLTVV.

V gene TRBV29-1 combines with J gene TRBJ2-7; D is perhaps TRBD1 (6 bases). Germline V gene sequence: CDR1 SQVTM, CDR2 ANQGSEA. The CDR3 contains 14 residues. Deletions cut 1 base from V and 2 bases from J, with 12 bases between. The CDR3 here is CSVEATGSTYEQYF. In DNA, the CDR3 is TGCAGCGTTGAAGCAACAGGGTCCACCTACGAGCAGTACTTC.

This clonotype was counted between two and nine times. The chain combines TRBV20-1 with TRBJ2-1; a weak D match, TRBD2 (6 bases). V lost 6 bases, J lost 4 bases, and 13 bases lay in between. The CDR3 consists of 13 residues. The germline V gene has CDR1 DFQATT and CDR2 SNEGSKA (reference sequence). The CDR3 spells CSAGDFSYNEQFF. The CDR3 coding sequence is TGCAGTGCCGGGGACTTCTCGTACAATGAGCAGTTCTTC.

This sequence joins TRBV20-1 and TRBJ2-7; 8 bases match TRBD1. The J segment lost 4 bases and the V segment lost 5 bases, leaving 7 bases of the junction unmatched. Germline CDR1 DFQATT, CDR2 SNEGSKA (reference sequence). CDR3 length: 13 amino acids. CDR3 in amino acids: CSARTGNRYEQYF. The CDR3 DNA follows: TGCAGTGCTCGGACAGGGAATAGGTACGAGCAGTACTTC.

The gene calls are TRBV6-2 or TRBV6-3 and TRBJ2-5; D is undetermined. Germline lookup yields CDR1 MNHEY and CDR2 SVGEGT. V was trimmed by 7 bases and J by 0 bases, leaving 12 bases between them. The CDR3 has 14 residues. In DNA, the CDR3 is TGTGCCAGCATACGAGACGTCTACCAAGAGACCCAGTACTTC. Its protein product is CASIRDVYQETQYF.

This sequence joins TRBV29-1 and TRBJ2-7; 8 nucleotides agree with TRBD2. The V gene end was trimmed by 7 bases and the J gene end by 5 bases; junction bases not matched to a gene: 10. CDR3 size: 13 residues. The germline V gene has CDR1 SQVTM and CDR2 ANQGSEA. The CDR3: CSAGLAGGDEQYF. The CDR3 bases are TGCAGCGCTGGACTAGCTGGAGGCGACGAGCAGTACTTC.

The chain joins TRBV25-1 to TRBJ2-7; D may be TRBD1 (5 bases). Looked up from germline, CDR1 is MGHDK and CDR2 is SYGVNS. The CDR3 contains 14 residues. Trimming stripped 1 base from V and 3 bases from J, with 10 bases between. The CDR3 sequence is CASSELTAHYEQYF. The CDR3, as DNA: TGTGCCAGCAGTGAATTGACAGCTCACTACGAGCAGTACTTC.

The chain recombines TRBV5-6 with TRBJ2-1; D not resolved. Trimming shortened V by 4 bases and J by 8 bases, and 7 bases separated the two germline ends. CDR3 length equals 11 residues. CDR1 is SGHDT and CDR2 is YYEEEE in the germline V gene. DNA of the CDR3: TGTGCCAGCAGCCGGACGGATGAGCAGTTCTTC. Translated: CASSRTDEQFF. The full variable domain, rest sourced from reference TRBV5-6 and TRBJ2-1, is DAGVTQSPTHLIKTRGQQVTLRCSPKSGHDTVSWYQQALGQGPQFIFQYYEEEERQRGNFPDRFSGHQFPNYSSELNVNALLLGDSALYLCASSRTDEQFFGPGTRLTVL.

This clonotype was picked up a small number of times. The chain carries TRBV20-1 and TRBJ2-5; possible D gene TRBD2, 5 bases. The germline CDR1 and CDR2 sequences are DFQATT and SNEGSKA (reference sequence). The CDR3 runs 11 residues. Trimming cost V 4 bases and J 7 bases, with 10 bases left between them. The CDR3 DNA reads TGCAGTGCTACAAGCGAGGGGACCCAGTACTTC. It encodes CSATSEGTQYF.

A few counts support this clonotype. The chain has TRBV10-3 and TRBJ2-5; D is unclear. Trimming left V 3 bases short and J 3 bases short, with 11 bases between. The CDR3 has 14 residues. The germline V gene encodes CDR1 ENHRY and CDR2 SYGVKD. The CDR3 reads CAISDMSDEETQYF. The CDR3 DNA follows: TGTGCCATCAGTGATATGAGCGACGAAGAGACCCAGTACTTC.

Only a few counts were recorded for this clonotype. The CDR3 here is CASSASGTEAKNIQYF. CDR3 sequence (DNA): TGTGCCAGCAGCGCCTCCGGGACAGAAGCCAAAAACATTCAGTACTTC. The J gene is TRBJ2-4, the V gene TRBV9; 7 bases line up with TRBD1. CDR1 and CDR2 from the germline V gene are SGDLS and YYNGEE. V shed 3 bases and J 0 bases; nucleotides not matched to a gene: 6. This CDR3 is built from 16 residues.

This clonotype was counted a few times. The rearrangement joins TRBV4-3 to TRBJ2-4; TRBD1 aligns across 8 bases. V lost 4 bases and J lost 1; bases outside the gene matches: 6. The CDR3 is made up of 16 amino acids. The V gene's germline CDR1 is LGHNA and CDR2 YSLEER. Here the CDR3 DNA reads TGCGCCAGCAGCCCGGACAGGGTGGGGGCCAAAAACATTCAGTACTTC. Amino acid sequence: CASSPDRVGAKNIQYF.

This chain uses TRBV13 with TRBJ2-5; D is ambiguous. CDR1 and CDR2 from the germline V gene are PRHDT and FYEKMQ (reference sequence). This CDR3 spans 15 amino acids. V was trimmed by 0 bases and J by 0 bases, leaving 8 bases between them. In nucleotides, the CDR3 is TGTGCCAGCAGCTTAGGGACAAAGTACCAAGAGACCCAGTACTTC. It translates to CASSLGTKYQETQYF.

This clonotype appeared a few times. The chain is built from TRBV5-1 and TRBJ1-2; TRBD1 aligns across 10 bases. The CDR3 is 17 amino acids. The V gene's germline CDR1 is SGHRS and CDR2 YFSETQ. The V and J ends lost 1 base and 3 bases, in that order; junction bases with no gene match: 9. The DNA for the CDR3 is TGCGCCAGCAGCTTGCGACAGGGGGCGGAGGAGTACTATGGCTACACCTTC. Protein product: CASSLRQGAEEYYGYTF. Complete variable domain (other parts from reference TRBV5-1 and TRBJ1-2): KAGVTQTPRYLIKTRGQQVTLSCSPISGHRSVSWYQQTPGQGLQFLFEYFSETQRNKGNFPGRFSGRQFSNSRSEMNVSTLELGDSALYLCASSLRQGAEEYYGYTFGSGTRLTVV.

This clonotype was seen only a few times. The V gene is TRBV29-1, the J gene TRBJ2-7; a possible D gene is TRBD1 (6 bases). Trimming left V 4 bases short and J 5 bases short, with 12 bases between. Germline V gives CDR1 SQVTM, CDR2 ANQGSEA. The CDR3 has 12 amino acids. The CDR3: CSVGTGRDEQYF. CDR3 nucleotide sequence: TGCAGCGTTGGCACAGGGAGAGACGAGCAGTACTTC.

The chain uses TRBV20-1 and TRBJ2-4; either TRBD1 or TRBD2 may supply D (5 bases each). Trimming took off 4 bases at V and 0 bases at J, with 13 bases between the two ends. This CDR3 has 15 amino acids. Germline CDR1 and CDR2: DFQATT and SNEGSKA (reference sequence). CDR3 nucleotides: TGCAGTGCTATGCAGGGAGCTCTAGCCAAAAACATTCAGTACTTC. Translated, it gives CSAMQGALAKNIQYF.

This sequence joins TRBV7-9 and TRBJ2-5, with D possibly being TRBD1 (6 bases). Trimming removed 5 bases at V and 5 bases at J, with 21 bases between. This CDR3 is built from 16 residues. The germline CDR1 and CDR2 sequences are SEHNR and FQNEAQ (reference sequence). Here the CDR3 reads CASSPDVHRVKETQYF. CDR3 DNA sequence: TGTGCCAGCAGCCCCGACGTTCACAGGGTCAAGGAGACCCAGTACTTC. The complete variable domain, with remaining parts taken from reference TRBV7-9 and TRBJ2-5, reads DTGVSQNPRHKITKRGQNVTFRCDPISEHNRLYWYRQTLGQGPEFLTYFQNEAQLEKSRLLSDRFSAERPKGSFSTLEIQRTEQGDSAMYLCASSPDVHRVKETQYFGPGTRLLVL.

The V call is TRBV3-1, the J call TRBJ1-4; 7 nucleotides match TRBD1. The ends lost 3 bases at V and 7 bases at J; junction bases unmatched: 2. This CDR3 spans 13 amino acids. Germline V gives CDR1 LGHDT, CDR2 YNNKEL (reference sequence). Here the CDR3 reads CASSQTGSEKLFF. CDR3 in DNA: TGTGCCAGCAGCCAGACAGGGTCTGAAAAACTGTTTTTT.

This chain links TRBV5-1 with TRBJ2-7; 8 bases fit TRBD1. Losses at the gene ends were 7 bases for V and 4 bases for J; bases not matched to a gene: 10. In germline, CDR1 is SGHRS, CDR2 YFSETQ. The CDR3 covers 14 residues. CDR3 sequence reads: CASGEAGQEYEQYF. In DNA, the CDR3 is TGCGCCAGCGGCGAGGCGGGACAGGAGTACGAGCAGTACTTC.

The rearrangement joins TRBV9 to TRBJ2-1; tentatively, D is TRBD2 (6 bases). The CDR3 runs to 16 residues. V lost 4 bases and J lost 0, with 14 bases in between. The germline gives CDR1 SGDLS, CDR2 YYNGEE. The CDR3 nucleotides are TGTGCCAGCAGCCCTCCAGACGGGAGCTCCTACAATGAGCAGTTCTTC. Translating gives CASSPPDGSSYNEQFF. The variable domain in full, with the rest retrieved from reference TRBV9 and TRBJ2-1, is DSGVTQTPKHLITATGQRVTLRCSPRSGDLSVYWYQQSLDQGLQFLIQYYNGEERAKGNILERFSAQQFPDLHSELNLSSLELGDSALYFCASSPPDGSSYNEQFFGPGTRLTVL.

This clonotype was seen only a few times. The chain links TRBV7-8 to TRBJ2-1; TRBD2 matches at 8 bases. CDR1 is SGHVS and CDR2 is FQNEAQ in the germline V gene. V shed 5 bases and J 6 bases; nucleotides not matched to a gene: 12. There are 16 residues in the CDR3. The CDR3 coding sequence is TGTGCCAGCAGCCAGGGTTCGGGGGGGGCTGGCAATGAGCAGTTCTTC. Amino acids: CASSQGSGGAGNEQFF.

The CDR3 region has the DNA TGCGCCAGCAGCCAAGAGCTCGGACAGGGTGAAAAACTGTTTTTT. Protein: CASSQELGQGEKLFF. V is TRBV4-3 and J is TRBJ1-4; 8 positions agree with TRBD1. Trimming took 0 bases from V and 7 from J; bases not matched to a gene: 4. Germline assignment: CDR1 LGHNA and CDR2 YSLEER. This CDR3 comprises 15 residues.

A single count supports this clonotype. The conserved phenylalanine or tryptophan is not found at the CDR3 terminus, so this likely reflects a read error. This sequence joins TRBV29-1 and TRBJ2-7, with D unclear. Trimming left V 2 bases short and J 2 bases short, with 10 bases between. CDR1 is SQVTM and CDR2 is ANQGSEA in the germline V gene. The CDR3 has 13 amino acids. The CDR3 sequence: CSVELQDPYEQYL. The CDR3 nucleotides are TGCAGCGTTGAACTTCAGGACCCCTACGAGCAGTACCTC.

Only a few counts were recorded for this clonotype. The V and J genes are TRBV7-3 and TRBJ2-7; D gene ambiguous. Trimming shortened V by 3 bases and J by 5 bases, and 11 bases separated the two germline ends. CDR3 length equals 13 residues. Looked up from germline, CDR1 is SGHTA and CDR2 is FQGTGA. The CDR3 loop is CASSLWELNEQYF. The CDR3 region has the DNA TGTGCCAGCAGCTTGTGGGAACTGAACGAGCAGTACTTC.

The chain links TRBV27 to TRBJ1-2, with D perhaps matching TRBD1 (6 bases). In germline, CDR1 is MNHEY, CDR2 SMNVEV (reference sequence). V lost 6 bases to trimming and J lost 8 bases, with 13 bases between them. This CDR3 has 12 amino acids. In DNA form, the CDR3 reads TGTGCCAGCAGGACAGGTGCTACAGGCTACACCTTC. This encodes CASRTGATGYTF.

The chain carries TRBV11-2 and TRBJ2-5; no firm D call. The DNA end lines up better with TRBJ2-1; the J call may be wrong. This CDR3 spans 13 amino acids. Germline V gene data show CDR1 as SGHAT and CDR2 as FQNNGV. This CDR3 reads CASSFLGSGEQFF. Written as DNA, the CDR3 is TGTGCCAGCAGCTTTCTAGGATCGGGTGAGCAGTTCTTC.

The chain carries TRBV7-6 and TRBJ2-1; no firm D call. This CDR3 region has 16 residues. The ends were cut back, 5 bases at V and 0 bases at J, with 14 bases in the middle. CDR1 and CDR2 from the germline V gene are SGHVS and FNYEAQ. The CDR3 DNA is TGTGCCAGCAGCGCGAATCCCGGAGACTCCTACAATGAGCAGTTCTTC. It encodes CASSANPGDSYNEQFF.

This clonotype was observed at least ten times. This rearrangement joins TRBV19 to TRBJ1-3, with 7 bases identical to TRBD1. The germline CDR1 and CDR2 sequences are LNHDA and SQIVND (reference sequence). Losses at the gene ends were 5 bases for V and 0 bases for J; bases not matched to a gene: 4. This CDR3 contains 15 residues. CDR3 protein: CASSLQGNSGNTIYF. CDR3 DNA sequence: TGTGCCAGTAGTCTACAGGGGAACTCTGGAAACACCATATATTTT.